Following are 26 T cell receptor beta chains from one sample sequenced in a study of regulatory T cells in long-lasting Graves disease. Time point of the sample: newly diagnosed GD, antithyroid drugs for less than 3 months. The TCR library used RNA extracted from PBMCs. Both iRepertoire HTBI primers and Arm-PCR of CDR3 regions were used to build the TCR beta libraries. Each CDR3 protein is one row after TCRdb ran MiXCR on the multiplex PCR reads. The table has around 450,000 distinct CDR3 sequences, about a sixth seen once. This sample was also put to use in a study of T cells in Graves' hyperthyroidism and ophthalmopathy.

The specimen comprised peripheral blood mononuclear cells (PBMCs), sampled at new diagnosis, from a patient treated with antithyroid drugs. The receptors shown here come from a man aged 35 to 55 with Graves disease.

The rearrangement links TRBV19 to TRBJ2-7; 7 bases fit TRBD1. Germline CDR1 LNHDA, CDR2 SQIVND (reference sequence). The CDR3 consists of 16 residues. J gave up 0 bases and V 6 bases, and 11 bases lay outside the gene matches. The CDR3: CASSRQVRGSSYEQYF. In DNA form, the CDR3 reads TGTGCCAGTAGCAGACAGGTCAGGGGGAGCTCCTACGAGCAGTACTTC.

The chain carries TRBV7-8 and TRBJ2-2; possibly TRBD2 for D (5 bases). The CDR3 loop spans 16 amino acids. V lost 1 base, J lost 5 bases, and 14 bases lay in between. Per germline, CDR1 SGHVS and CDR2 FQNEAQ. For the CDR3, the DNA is TGTGCCAGCAGCTTAGGGGCAACTAGTTTTACCGGGGAGCTGTTTTTT. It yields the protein CASSLGATSFTGELFF.

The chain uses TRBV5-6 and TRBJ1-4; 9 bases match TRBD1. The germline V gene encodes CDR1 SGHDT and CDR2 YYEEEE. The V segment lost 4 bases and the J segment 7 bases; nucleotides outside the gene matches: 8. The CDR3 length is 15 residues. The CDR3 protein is CASSVMTGGIEKLFF. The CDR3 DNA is TGTGCCAGCAGCGTCATGACAGGGGGTATTGAAAAACTGTTTTTT.

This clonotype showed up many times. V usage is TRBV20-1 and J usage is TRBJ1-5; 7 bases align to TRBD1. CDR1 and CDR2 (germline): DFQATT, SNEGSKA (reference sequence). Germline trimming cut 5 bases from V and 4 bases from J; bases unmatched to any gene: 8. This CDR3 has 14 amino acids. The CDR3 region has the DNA TGCAGTGCTGACAGGGAATTAAGGAATCAGCCCCAGCATTTT. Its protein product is CSADRELRNQPQHF.

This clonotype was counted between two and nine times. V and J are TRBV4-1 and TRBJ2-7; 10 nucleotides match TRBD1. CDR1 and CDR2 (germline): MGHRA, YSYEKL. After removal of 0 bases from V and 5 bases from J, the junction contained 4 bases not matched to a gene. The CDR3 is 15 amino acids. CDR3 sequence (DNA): TGCGCCAGCAGCCAAGAAGCTGACAGGGGGCACGAGCAGTACTTC. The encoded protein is CASSQEADRGHEQYF.

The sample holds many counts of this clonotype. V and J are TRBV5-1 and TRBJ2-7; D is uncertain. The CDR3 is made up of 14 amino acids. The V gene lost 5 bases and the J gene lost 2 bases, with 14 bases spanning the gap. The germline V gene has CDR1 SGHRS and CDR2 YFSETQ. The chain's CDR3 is CASRYMIQAYEQYF. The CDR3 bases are TGCGCCAGCAGGTATATGATCCAGGCCTACGAGCAGTACTTC.

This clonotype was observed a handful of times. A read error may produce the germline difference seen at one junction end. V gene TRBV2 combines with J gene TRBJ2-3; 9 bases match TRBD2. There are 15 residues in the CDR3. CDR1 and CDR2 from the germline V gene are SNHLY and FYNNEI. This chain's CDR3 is CASSMIAGETDMQYF. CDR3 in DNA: TGTGCCAGCAGTATGATAGCGGGAGAGACAGATATGCAGTATTTT.

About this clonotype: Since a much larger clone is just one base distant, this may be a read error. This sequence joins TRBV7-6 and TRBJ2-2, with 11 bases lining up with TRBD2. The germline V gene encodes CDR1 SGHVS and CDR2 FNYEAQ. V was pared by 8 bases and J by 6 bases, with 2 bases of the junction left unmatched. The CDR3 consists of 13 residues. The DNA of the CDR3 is TGTGCCAGCCTAGCGGGAGGTGCCGGGGAGCTGTTTTTT. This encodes CASLAGGAGELFF.

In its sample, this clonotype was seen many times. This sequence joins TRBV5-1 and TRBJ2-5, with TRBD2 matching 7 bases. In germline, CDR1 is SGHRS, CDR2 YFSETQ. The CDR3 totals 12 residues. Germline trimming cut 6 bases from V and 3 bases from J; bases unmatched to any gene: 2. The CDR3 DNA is TGCGCCAGCACGGCGGGAGAAGAGACCCAGTACTTC. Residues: CASTAGEETQYF. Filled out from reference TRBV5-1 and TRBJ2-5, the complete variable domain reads KAGVTQTPRYLIKTRGQQVTLSCSPISGHRSVSWYQQTPGQGLQFLFEYFSETQRNKGNFPGRFSGRQFSNSRSEMNVSTLELGDSALYLCASTAGEETQYFGPGTRLLVL.

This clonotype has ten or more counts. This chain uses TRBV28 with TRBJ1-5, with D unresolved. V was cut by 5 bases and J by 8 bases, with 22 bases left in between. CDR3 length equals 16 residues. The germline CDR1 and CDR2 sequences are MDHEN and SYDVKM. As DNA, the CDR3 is TGTGCCAGCAGTCCCCATCTGGTGCTAGGGCATGAGCCCCAGCATTTT. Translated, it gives CASSPHLVLGHEPQHF.

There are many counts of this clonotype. The CDR3 nucleotides read TGTGCCAGCAGCTCGTCGGGACAGCTCTACGAGCAGTACTTC. Translating it yields CASSSSGQLYEQYF. V usage is TRBV7-9 and J usage is TRBJ2-7; 7 bases fit TRBD1. The germline V gene has CDR1 SEHNR and CDR2 FQNEAQ (reference sequence). CDR3 length: 14 residues. V lost 4 bases to trimming and J lost 3 bases; unmatched junction nucleotides: 6.

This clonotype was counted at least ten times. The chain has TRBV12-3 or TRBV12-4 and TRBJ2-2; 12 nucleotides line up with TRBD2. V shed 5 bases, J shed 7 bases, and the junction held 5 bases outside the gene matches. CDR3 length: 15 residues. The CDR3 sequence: CASSASGRAGGELFF. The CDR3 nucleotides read TGTGCCAGCAGTGCTAGCGGGAGGGCAGGCGGGGAGCTGTTTTTT.

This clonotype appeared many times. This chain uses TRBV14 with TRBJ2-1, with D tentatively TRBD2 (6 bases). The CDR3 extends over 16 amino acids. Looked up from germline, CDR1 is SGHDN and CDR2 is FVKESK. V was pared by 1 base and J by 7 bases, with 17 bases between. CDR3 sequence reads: CASSQAGTGFFNEQFF. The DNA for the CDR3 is TGTGCCAGCAGCCAAGCCGGGACTGGGTTTTTTAATGAGCAGTTCTTC.

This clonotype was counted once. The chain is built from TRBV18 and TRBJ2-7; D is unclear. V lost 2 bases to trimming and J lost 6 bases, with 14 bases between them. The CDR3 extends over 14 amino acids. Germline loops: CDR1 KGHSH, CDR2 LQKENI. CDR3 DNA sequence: TGTGCCAGCTCACCAAATGGGCACCCGGGCGAGCAGTACTTC. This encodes CASSPNGHPGEQYF.

The CDR3 DNA is TGCGCCAGCAGCCCGAGCTATGACAGGATCCTTAACGCCGGGGAGCTGTTTTTT. The encoded protein is CASSPSYDRILNAGELFF. The chain employs TRBV4-1 and TRBJ2-2; D perhaps matches TRBD1 (6 bases). The CDR3 has 18 amino acids. The V gene lost 4 bases and the J gene lost 6 bases, with 24 bases spanning the gap. The germline gives CDR1 MGHRA, CDR2 YSYEKL.

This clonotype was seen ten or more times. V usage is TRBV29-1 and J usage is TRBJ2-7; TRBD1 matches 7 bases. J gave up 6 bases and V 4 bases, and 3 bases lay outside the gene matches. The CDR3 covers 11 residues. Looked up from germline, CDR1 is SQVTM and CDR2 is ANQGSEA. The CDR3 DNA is TGCAGCGTTGGACAGGGTATCGAGCAGTACTTC. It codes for CSVGQGIEQYF.

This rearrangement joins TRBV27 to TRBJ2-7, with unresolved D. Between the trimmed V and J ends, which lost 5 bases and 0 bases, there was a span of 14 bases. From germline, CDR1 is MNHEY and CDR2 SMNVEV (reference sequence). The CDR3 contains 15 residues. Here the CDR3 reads CASSPYRGSSYEQYF. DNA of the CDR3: TGTGCCAGCAGTCCCTATCGCGGAAGCTCCTACGAGCAGTACTTC.

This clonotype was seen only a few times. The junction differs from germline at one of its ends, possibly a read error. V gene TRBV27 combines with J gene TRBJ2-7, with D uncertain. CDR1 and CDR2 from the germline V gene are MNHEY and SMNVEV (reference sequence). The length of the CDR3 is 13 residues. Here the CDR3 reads CASSLGQYYEQCF. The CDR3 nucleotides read TGTGCCAGCAGTTTAGGGCAGTACTACGAGCAGTGCTTC.

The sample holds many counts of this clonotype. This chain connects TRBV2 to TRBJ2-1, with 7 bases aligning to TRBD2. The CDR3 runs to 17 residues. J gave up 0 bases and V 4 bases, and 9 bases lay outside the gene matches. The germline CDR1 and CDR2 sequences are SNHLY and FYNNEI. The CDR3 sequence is CASSVVASGGSYNEQFF. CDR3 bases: TGTGCCAGCAGTGTGGTTGCTAGCGGAGGCTCCTACAATGAGCAGTTCTTC.

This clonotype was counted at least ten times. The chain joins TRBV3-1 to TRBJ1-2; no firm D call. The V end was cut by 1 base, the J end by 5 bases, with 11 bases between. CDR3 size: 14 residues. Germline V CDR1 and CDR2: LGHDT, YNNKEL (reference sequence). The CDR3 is CASSQVGPGYGYTF. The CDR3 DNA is TGTGCCAGCAGCCAAGTCGGCCCTGGGTATGGCTACACCTTC.

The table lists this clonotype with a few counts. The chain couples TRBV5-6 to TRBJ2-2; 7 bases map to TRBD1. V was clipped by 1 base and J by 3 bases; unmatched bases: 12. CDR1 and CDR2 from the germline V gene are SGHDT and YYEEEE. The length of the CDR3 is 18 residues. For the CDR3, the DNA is TGTGCCAGCAGCTTGCGGTTCAAGACAGGGTTCGACACCGGGGAGCTGTTTTTT. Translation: CASSLRFKTGFDTGELFF.

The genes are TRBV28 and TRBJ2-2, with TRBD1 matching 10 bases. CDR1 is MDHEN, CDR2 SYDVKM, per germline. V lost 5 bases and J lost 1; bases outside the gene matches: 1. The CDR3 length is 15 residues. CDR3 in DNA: TGTGCCAGCAGTCGGACAGGGGGGAACACCGGGGAGCTGTTTTTT. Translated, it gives CASSRTGGNTGELFF.

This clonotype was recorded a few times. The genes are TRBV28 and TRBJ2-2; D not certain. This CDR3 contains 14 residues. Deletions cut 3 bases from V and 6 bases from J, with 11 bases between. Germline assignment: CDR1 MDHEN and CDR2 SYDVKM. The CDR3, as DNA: TGTGCCAGCAGTTTTTTATCCGCATCCGGGGAGCTGTTTTTT. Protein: CASSFLSASGELFF.

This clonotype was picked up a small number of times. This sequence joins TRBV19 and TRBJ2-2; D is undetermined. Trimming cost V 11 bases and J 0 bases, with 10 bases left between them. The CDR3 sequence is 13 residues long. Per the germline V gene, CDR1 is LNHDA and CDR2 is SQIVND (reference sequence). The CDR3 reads CAVRSTNTGELFF. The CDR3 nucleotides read TGTGCCGTACGTTCCACGAACACCGGGGAGCTGTTTTTT.

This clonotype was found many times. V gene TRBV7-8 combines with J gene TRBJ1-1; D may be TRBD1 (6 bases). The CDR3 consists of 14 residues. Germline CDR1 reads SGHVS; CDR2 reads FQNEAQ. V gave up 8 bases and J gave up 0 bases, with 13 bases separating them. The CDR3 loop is CASALEGVNTEAFF. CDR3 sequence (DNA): TGTGCCAGCGCCTTAGAGGGGGTGAACACTGAAGCTTTCTTT.

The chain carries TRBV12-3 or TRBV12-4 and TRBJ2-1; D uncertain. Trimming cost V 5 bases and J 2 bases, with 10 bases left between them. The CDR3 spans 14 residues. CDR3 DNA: TGTGCCAGCAGTACCGGGCCAACCTACAATGAGCAGTTCTTC. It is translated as CASSTGPTYNEQFF.